The 23 T cell receptor beta chains listed next were all sequenced from one sample in a study of T cells in Graves' hyperthyroidism and ophthalmopathy. Amplified TCR beta CDR3 regions derived from RNA transcripts. Carried out on the TCR CDR3, a first-round RT-PCR used the HTBI primer set. TCRdb recomputed calls from the multiplex PCR reads with MiXCR, one row per CDR3 protein. The sample records hundreds of thousands of distinct CDR3 sequences, about 45% being singletons. The sequenced material came from peripheral blood or thyroid tissue (not recorded which). Receptors were obtained from an adult man with Graves' disease, either hyperthyroidism or ophthalmopathy (not recorded which).

This clonotype has only a few counts. The gene calls are TRBV7-8 and TRBJ2-7, with D maybe TRBD1 (6 bases). Germline V gene sequence: CDR1 SGHVS, CDR2 FQNEAQ. Trimming stripped 2 bases from V and 2 bases from J, with 13 bases between. This CDR3 region has 15 residues. The CDR3 region is CASSLLTGRTYEQYF. The CDR3 bases are TGTGCCAGCAGCTTACTTACAGGGCGGACCTACGAGCAGTACTTC.

Remarks on this clonotype: This clone may be a read error of a much larger clone one base away. The chain links TRBV25-1 to TRBJ2-5, with unresolved D. In germline, CDR1 is MGHDK, CDR2 SYGVNS. This CDR3 is built from 13 residues. V lost 6 bases and J lost 6, with 14 bases in between. CDR3 sequence: CASSSDPPQTQYF. In DNA, the CDR3 is TGTGCCAGCAGCTCGGACCCACCGCAGACCCAGTACTTC.

The chain has TRBV2 and TRBJ2-6; no reliable D call. The CDR3 sequence is 13 residues long. The germline CDR1 and CDR2 sequences are SNHLY and FYNNEI. V was cut by 7 bases and J by 4 bases, with 8 bases left in between. CDR3 in amino acids: CASKDQGANVLTF. CDR3 DNA: TGTGCCAGCAAGGATCAGGGGGCCAACGTCCTGACTTTC.

There are many counts of this clonotype. The rearrangement joins TRBV7-2 to TRBJ1-2, with D perhaps TRBD1 (6 bases). V lost 5 bases to trimming and J lost 2 bases, with 12 bases between them. Germline CDR1 and CDR2: SGHTA and FQGNSA. This CDR3 is 14 amino acids long. As DNA, the CDR3 is TGTGCCAGCAGCCTCGCTACAGGGAACTATGGCTACACCTTC. It codes for CASSLATGNYGYTF. Filled out from reference TRBV7-2 and TRBJ1-2, the complete variable domain reads GAGVSQSPSNKVTEKGKDVELRCDPISGHTALYWYRQSLGQGLEFLIYFQGNSAPDKSGLPSDRFSAERTGGSVSTLTIQRTQQEDSAVYLCASSLATGNYGYTFGSGTRLTVV.

This clonotype was detected ten times or more. The chain joins TRBV5-1 to TRBJ1-2; D is possibly TRBD1 (5 bases). V was trimmed by 7 bases and J by 3 bases, leaving 13 bases between them. CDR1 and CDR2 (germline): SGHRS, YFSETQ. CDR3 length: 13 amino acids. The CDR3 sequence is CASRKGDHYGYTF. DNA for the CDR3: TGCGCCAGCCGAAAAGGGGATCACTATGGCTACACCTTC.

This clonotype was seen once. The chain joins TRBV29-1 to TRBJ1-2; D unclear. This CDR3 contains 14 residues. CDR1 is SQVTM and CDR2 is ANQGSEA in the germline V gene. The V and J ends lost 2 bases and 4 bases respectively, with 14 bases between them. DNA of the CDR3: TGCAGCGTTGAAAAGCCAGACTTTGCCTATGGCTACACCTTC. Translation: CSVEKPDFAYGYTF.

This clonotype occurred many times. At one end the junction does not follow the germline gene, possibly because of a read error. This chain joins TRBV7-2 and TRBJ1-5; TRBD1 matches at 8 bases. The length of the CDR3 is 15 residues. Germline CDR1 is SGHTA and CDR2 is FQGNSA. The CDR3 nucleotides are TGCGCCAGCAGCCTTGACAGGGGCGTCAATCAGCCCCAGCATTTT. Encoded protein: CASSLDRGVNQPQHF.

Worth noting for this clonotype: Because the CDR3 is missing its conserved closing phenylalanine or tryptophan, this is likely a read error. The chain has TRBV7-2 and TRBJ2-7, with 8 bases matching TRBD2. Germline V gene sequence: CDR1 SGHTA, CDR2 FQGNSA. This CDR3 is built from 16 residues. J was trimmed by 2 bases and V by 1 base; bases with no gene match: 7. The CDR3: CASSLDPGGTPYEQYS. Written as DNA, the CDR3 is TGTGCCAGCAGCTTAGACCCGGGGGGGACTCCCTACGAGCAGTACTCC.

This clonotype showed up just a few times. As DNA, the CDR3 is TGTGCCAGCAGCCAAGATGCGGGACTCAACTATGGCTACACCTTC. Translated, it gives CASSQDAGLNYGYTF. This chain uses TRBV7-9 with TRBJ1-2; TRBD1 might be the D (5 bases). Germline lookup yields CDR1 SEHNR and CDR2 FQNEAQ (reference sequence). V gave up 5 bases and J gave up 2 bases, with 15 bases separating them. The CDR3 is 15 residues long.

This clonotype was detected only a few times. The chain recombines TRBV19 with TRBJ2-2; the D gene could be TRBD1 or TRBD2 (5 bases each). The germline V gene encodes CDR1 LNHDA and CDR2 SQIVND (reference sequence). The CDR3 covers 15 residues. V was shortened by 3 bases and J by 5 bases, with 13 bases between the two germline ends. The CDR3 nucleotides read TGTGCCAGTAGTATTGAGGCAGGGAGAACCGGGGAGCTGTTTTTT. Translating gives CASSIEAGRTGELFF.

This clonotype has only a few counts. The gene calls are TRBV7-9 and TRBJ1-2; D is uncertain. V dropped 4 bases and J dropped 3 bases, with 9 bases sitting between them. CDR3 length: 13 amino acids. Germline V gene data show CDR1 as SEHNR and CDR2 as FQNEAQ (reference sequence). The CDR3: CASSSGRYYGYTF. DNA of the CDR3: TGTGCCAGCAGCTCGGGGAGGTACTATGGCTACACCTTC.

The CDR3 nucleotides are TGCAGCGTTGGGGGCAGGAATCAGCCCCAGTACTTC. Its translation is CSVGGRNQPQYF. The chain carries TRBV29-1 and TRBJ2-5, with D tentatively TRBD1 (5 bases). Per germline, CDR1 SQVTM and CDR2 ANQGSEA. The ends were cut back, 4 bases at V and 9 bases at J, with 15 bases in the middle. The CDR3 has 12 residues.

This chain connects TRBV7-8 to TRBJ1-1, with D uncertain. Between the trimmed V and J ends, which lost 5 bases and 2 bases, there was a span of 18 bases. The CDR3 spans 16 residues. Germline lookup yields CDR1 SGHVS and CDR2 FQNEAQ. CDR3 sequence: CASSQEDGLGNTEAFF. In DNA form, the CDR3 reads TGTGCCAGCAGCCAAGAGGATGGCTTGGGTAACACTGAAGCTTTCTTT.

The J gene is TRBJ2-7, the V gene TRBV6-1; D is possibly TRBD1 or TRBD2 (5 bases each). The germline V gene encodes CDR1 MNHNS and CDR2 SASEGT. V was pared by 4 bases and J by 0 bases, with 19 bases between. The CDR3 spans 17 residues. This CDR3 is CASSVDKPGFSSYEQYF. CDR3 DNA: TGTGCCAGCAGTGTGGACAAACCGGGATTCAGCTCCTACGAGCAGTACTTC.

This clonotype was detected a few times. The gene calls are TRBV11-2 and TRBJ1-1; TRBD1 aligns across 8 bases. V lost 1 base and J lost 2; bases outside the gene matches: 9. Germline V lookup: CDR1 SGHAT, CDR2 FQNNGV. This CDR3 is built from 17 residues. The CDR3 DNA is TGTGCCAGCAGCTTAGTATCTTTCGGACAGGGAAACACTGAAGCTTTCTTT. This encodes CASSLVSFGQGNTEAFF.

This sequence joins TRBV29-1 and TRBJ2-7; 11 nucleotides align to TRBD1. Looked up from germline, CDR1 is SQVTM and CDR2 is ANQGSEA. V gave up 4 bases and J gave up 4 bases; unmatched junction bases: 3. CDR3 length: 13 amino acids. CDR3 in amino acids: CSVGGTGGYEQYF. The CDR3 coding sequence is TGCAGCGTTGGAGGGACAGGGGGATACGAGCAGTACTTC.

The chain recombines TRBV20-1 with TRBJ1-6; TRBD1 aligns across 7 bases. V was clipped by 3 bases and J by 0 bases; unmatched bases: 5. The CDR3 is 16 amino acids. CDR1 and CDR2 (germline): DFQATT, SNEGSKA (reference sequence). The CDR3, as DNA: TGCAGTGCTAGGGGACAGACGAGCTCCTATAATTCACCCCTCCACTTT. Protein: CSARGQTSSYNSPLHF.

This clonotype came up many times. The chain uses TRBV2 and TRBJ1-4; 10 bases are a match to TRBD1. This CDR3 has 13 residues. Germline CDR1 is SNHLY and CDR2 is FYNNEI. The J segment lost 8 bases and the V segment lost 6 bases, leaving 3 bases of the junction unmatched. CDR3 amino acids: CASSRDRGEKLFF. For the CDR3, the DNA is TGTGCCAGCAGCCGGGACAGGGGCGAAAAACTGTTTTTT.

As to this clonotype: A much bigger clone sits one base away, suggesting this may be a read error. The chain has TRBV15 and TRBJ2-5; D ambiguous. Germline V gene lookup returns CDR1 LNHNV and CDR2 YYDKDF (reference sequence). CDR3 length: 12 amino acids. The CDR3 sequence is CAASRRGETQYF. For the CDR3, the DNA is TGTGCCGCCAGCAGGCGTGGGGAGACCCAGTACTTC.

This chain joins TRBV4-1 and TRBJ2-7; no firm D call. The V gene's germline CDR1 is MGHRA and CDR2 YSYEKL. V was trimmed by 4 bases and J by 3 bases, leaving 16 bases between them. This CDR3 comprises 15 residues. The CDR3 bases are TGCGCCAGCAGCCCAGGACCGAAGGACGGCTACGAGCAGTACTTC. It translates to CASSPGPKDGYEQYF.

The V and J genes are TRBV29-1 and TRBJ2-5, with TRBD2 matching over 11 bases. V gave up 5 bases and J gave up 5 bases; unmatched junction bases: 13. Germline V CDR1 and CDR2: SQVTM, ANQGSEA. The CDR3 contains 16 residues. The CDR3 sequence is CSVQQGSGGAMETQYF. As DNA, the CDR3 is TGCAGCGTTCAACAGGGTAGCGGGGGGGCAATGGAGACCCAGTACTTC.

A word on this clonotype: A much bigger clone sits one base away, suggesting this may be a read error. The genes are TRBV24-1 and TRBJ1-2; D gene unclear. The CDR3 consists of 16 residues. Germline V gene sequence: CDR1 KGHDR, CDR2 SFDVKD. Between the trimmed V and J ends, which lost 4 bases and 4 bases, there was a span of 18 bases. Here the CDR3 DNA reads TGTGCCACCAGTGAGCCACTTACGGCCCCGGGCTATGGCTACACCTTC. Its protein is CATSEPLTAPGYGYTF.

A few counts support this clonotype. The chain uses TRBV6-6 and TRBJ2-2; 8 positions agree with TRBD2. Germline loops: CDR1 MNHNY, CDR2 SVGAGI (reference sequence). This CDR3 has 15 residues. V lost 5 bases to trimming and J lost 3 bases; unmatched junction nucleotides: 5. The CDR3 reads CASSRSGLDTGELFF. The CDR3 DNA reads as TGTGCCAGCAGTAGATCGGGACTAGACACCGGGGAGCTGTTTTTT.